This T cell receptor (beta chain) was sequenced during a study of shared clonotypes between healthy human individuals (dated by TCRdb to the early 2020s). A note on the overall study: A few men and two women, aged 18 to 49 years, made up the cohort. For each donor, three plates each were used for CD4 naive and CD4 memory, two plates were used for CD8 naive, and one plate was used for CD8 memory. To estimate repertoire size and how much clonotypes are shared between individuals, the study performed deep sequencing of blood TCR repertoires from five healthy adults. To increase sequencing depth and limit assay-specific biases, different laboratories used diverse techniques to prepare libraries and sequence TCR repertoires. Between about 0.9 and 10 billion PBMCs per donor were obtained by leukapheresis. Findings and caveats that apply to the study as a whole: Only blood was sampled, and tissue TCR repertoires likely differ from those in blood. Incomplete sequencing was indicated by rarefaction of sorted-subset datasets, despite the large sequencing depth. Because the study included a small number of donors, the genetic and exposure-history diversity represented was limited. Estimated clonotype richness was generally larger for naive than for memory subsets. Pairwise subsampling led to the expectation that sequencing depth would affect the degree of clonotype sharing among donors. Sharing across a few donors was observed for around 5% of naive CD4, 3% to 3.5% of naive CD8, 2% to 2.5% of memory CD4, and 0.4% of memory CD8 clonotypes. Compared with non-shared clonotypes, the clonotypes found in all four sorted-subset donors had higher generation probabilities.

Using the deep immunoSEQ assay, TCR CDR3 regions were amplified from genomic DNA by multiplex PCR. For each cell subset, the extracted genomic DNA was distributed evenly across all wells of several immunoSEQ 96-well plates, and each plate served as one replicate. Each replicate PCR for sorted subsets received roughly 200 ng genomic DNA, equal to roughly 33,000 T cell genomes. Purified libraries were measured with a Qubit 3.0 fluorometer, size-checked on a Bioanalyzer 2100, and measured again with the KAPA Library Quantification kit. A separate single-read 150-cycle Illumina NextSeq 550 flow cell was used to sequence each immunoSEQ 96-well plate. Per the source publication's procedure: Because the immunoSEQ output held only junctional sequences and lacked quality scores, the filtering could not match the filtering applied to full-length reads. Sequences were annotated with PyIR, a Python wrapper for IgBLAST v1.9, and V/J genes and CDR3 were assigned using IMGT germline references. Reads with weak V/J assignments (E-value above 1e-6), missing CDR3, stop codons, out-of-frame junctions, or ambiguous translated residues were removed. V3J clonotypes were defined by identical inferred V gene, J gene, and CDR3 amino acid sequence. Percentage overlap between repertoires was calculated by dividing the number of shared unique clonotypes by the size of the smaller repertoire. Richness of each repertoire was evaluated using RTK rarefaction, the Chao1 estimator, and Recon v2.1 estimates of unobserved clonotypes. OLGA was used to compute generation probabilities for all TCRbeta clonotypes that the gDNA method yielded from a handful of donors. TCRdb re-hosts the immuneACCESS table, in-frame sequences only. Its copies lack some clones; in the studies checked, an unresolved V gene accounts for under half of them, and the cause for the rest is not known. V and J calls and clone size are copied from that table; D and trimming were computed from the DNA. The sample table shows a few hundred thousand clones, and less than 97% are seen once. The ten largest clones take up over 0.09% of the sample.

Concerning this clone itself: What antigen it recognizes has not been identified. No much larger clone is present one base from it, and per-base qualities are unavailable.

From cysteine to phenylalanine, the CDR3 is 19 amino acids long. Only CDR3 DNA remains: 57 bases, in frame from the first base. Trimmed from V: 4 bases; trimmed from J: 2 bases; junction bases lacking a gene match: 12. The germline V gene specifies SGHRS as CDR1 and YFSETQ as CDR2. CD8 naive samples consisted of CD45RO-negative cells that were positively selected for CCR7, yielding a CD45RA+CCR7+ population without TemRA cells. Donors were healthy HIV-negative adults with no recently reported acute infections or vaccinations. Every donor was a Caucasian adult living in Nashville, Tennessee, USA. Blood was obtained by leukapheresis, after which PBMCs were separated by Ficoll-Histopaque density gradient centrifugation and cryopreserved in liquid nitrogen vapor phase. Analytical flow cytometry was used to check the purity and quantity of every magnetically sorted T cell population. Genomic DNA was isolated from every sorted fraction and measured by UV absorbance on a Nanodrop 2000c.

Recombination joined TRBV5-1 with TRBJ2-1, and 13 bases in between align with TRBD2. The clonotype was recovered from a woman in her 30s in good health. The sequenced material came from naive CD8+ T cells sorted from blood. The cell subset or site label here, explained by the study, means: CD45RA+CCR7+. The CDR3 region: CASSVKGLAGEGTYNEQFF. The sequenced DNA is TGCGCCAGCAGCGTAAAAGGACTAGCGGGAGAGGGAACCTACAATGAGCAGTTCTTC.